This T cell receptor (beta chain) is from a study of CD8+CD57+ T cells in acquired aplastic anemia. An expansion of CD8+CD57+ cells by flow cytometry had been shown in patients chosen for sequencing. For CDR3 and TCR beta VDJ profiling, genomic DNA was the template used. TCRdb called the reads again in MiXCR, with one record for every CDR3 protein. Of 80,000 or so distinct CDR3 sequences listed, around 70% are singletons. Germline V gene lookup returns CDR1 MNHEY and CDR2 SMNVEV (reference sequence). There are 11 residues in the CDR3. Between the trimmed V and J ends, which lost 7 bases and 5 bases, there was a span of 7 bases.

The chain has TRBV27 and TRBJ2-3, with D unclear. Sequences were obtained from sorted CD4+, CD8+, or CD8+CD57+ T cells (not recorded which) from PBMCs. This clonotype was obtained from a human donor with aplastic anemia. CDR3 sequence (DNA): TGTGCCAGCATAAGTAGAGATACGCAGTATTTT. The encoded protein is CASISRDTQYF.